This record looks at one TCR beta chain sequence and its context. Antigen specificity is unknown. CDR1 is LNHDA and CDR2 is SQIVND in the germline V gene (reference sequence). J was trimmed by 10 bases and V by 1 base; bases with no gene match: 6. This CDR3 is 14 amino acids long. The protocol was immunoSEQ multiplex PCR, while the TCRdb copy is restricted to in-frame clones and leaves out a portion. The data show roughly 100,000 clones, roughly 95% seen once. The record originates from a study of cytomegalovirus exposure and HLA in healthy donors. Study details: The 90 to 150 validation repertoires, a later analysis reported, used the same platform as the approximately 650 first-cohort repertoires. Overall study results and limits: Reports described diagnosis of cytomegalovirus status by the classifier as highly specific and sensitive. Clusters of TCRs from the first cohort tended to co-occur in the 110 or so validation repertoires (as a later analysis found). In vitro testing confirmed a few CMV-associated chains as specific for CMV antigens.

Sequencing was done on a sample of PBMCs. The sequence was obtained from a woman aged 18-29 years in good health and CMV-seronegative. The rearrangement joins TRBV19 to TRBJ1-5; 8 bases agree with TRBD1. CDR3: CASSIGDRFPPQHF. The CDR3 DNA reads TGTGCCAGTAGTATAGGGGACAGGTTTCCTCCCCAGCATTTT.